This TCR beta chain appears in the sequencing data of a study of T cell responses to AZD1222 COVID-19 vaccine. General study results and limits: The study found vaccine-associated CD4 TCRs spanning spike, dominant at 160-218 and 743-854. In the spike-specific TCR repertoire, nearly half reportedly target unmutated variant regions. After the peak T cell response, and only then, were repertoires sampled.

The V and J ends lost 1 base and 1 base, in that order; junction bases with no gene match: 3. Germline V gene sequence: CDR1 SGHTA, CDR2 FQGNSA. This CDR3 is 15 amino acids long. Turning to this clone: Its cognate antigen is unknown.

Repertoires were generated with immunoSEQ multiplex PCR, while TCRdb's copy carries only in-frame clones and drops some. The sample lists roughly 120,000 clones; around 86% were seen once. The input for sequencing was peripheral blood, taken on day 0 of AZD1222 vaccination. This clonotype originated in an adult in good health. The chain combines TRBV7-2 with TRBJ2-5; the match to TRBD2 covers 7 bases. CDR3 in DNA: TGTGCCAGCAGCTTAGGGGGGGGAGGCCAAGAGACCCAGTACTTC. Amino acid sequence: CASSLGGGGQETQYF.